This TCR beta chain originates from a study of CD8+CD57+ T cells in acquired aplastic anemia. Both TCR beta VDJ combination and CDR3 sequence profiling were carried out. Genomic DNA was the template for this profiling. TCRdb passed the reads through MiXCR, listing each CDR3 protein once. The sample has under 250,000 distinct CDR3 sequences; around 45% are singletons. For sequencing, patients were chosen who had shown expansion of CD8+CD57+ cells by flow cytometry. The patients all had a severe acquired aplastic anemia diagnosis. Many counts were recorded for this clonotype. The CDR3 has 15 residues. Trimming removed 5 bases from V and 0 bases from J, with 11 bases in between. CDR1 and CDR2 from the germline V gene are SEHNR and FQNEAQ (reference sequence).

The receptor comes from a human donor with aplastic anemia. The gene calls are TRBV7-9 and TRBJ1-5; D is unresolved. The source material was sorted CD4+, CD8+, or CD8+CD57+ T cells (not recorded which) from PBMCs. The CDR3 nucleotides read TGTGCCAGCAGCGCGTCGGGGTTTAGCAATCAGCCCCAGCATTTT. This translates into CASSASGFSNQPQHF.